Each of the 21 T cell receptor beta chains below was sequenced from the same sample in a study of beta chain features in type 1 diabetes. The investigators reverse transcribed all of the isolated RNA, so they sequenced expressed TCRB transcripts. Here immunoSEQ multiplex PCR was the method, and the copy in TCRdb shows in-frame clones only, minus some. The sample has 900,000 or so clones; roughly a sixth are singletons. The sample taken for sequencing was naive CD4+ T cells from blood. These receptors were taken from a woman aged 18-30 years in good health.

The chain is built from TRBV5-1 and TRBJ2-3; no definite D call. Trimming removed 2 bases at V and 6 bases at J, with 13 bases between. The V gene's germline CDR1 is SGHRS and CDR2 YFSETQ. There are 14 residues in the CDR3. The chain's CDR3 is CASSFLQLGDTQYF. The CDR3 coding sequence is TGCGCCAGCAGCTTCCTCCAACTGGGGGATACGCAGTATTTT.

The gene calls are TRBV6-6 and TRBJ1-4, with D possibly TRBD1 on 5 matching bases. Trimming took off 7 bases at V and 8 bases at J, with 14 bases between the two ends. The CDR3 totals 13 residues. CDR1 is MNHNY, CDR2 SVGAGI, per germline (reference sequence). CDR3 loop: CASMQGGGEKLFF. The CDR3 nucleotides read TGTGCCAGCATGCAGGGCGGAGGGGAAAAACTGTTTTTT.

This chain links TRBV9 with TRBJ1-4, with D possibly matching TRBD1 (5 bases). The CDR3 has 16 amino acids. Deletions cut 0 bases from V and 2 bases from J, with 11 bases between. From germline, CDR1 is SGDLS and CDR2 YYNGEE. CDR3 sequence: CASSVAFGGTNEKLFF. The CDR3 DNA reads TGTGCCAGCAGCGTAGCGTTCGGGGGGACTAATGAAAAACTGTTTTTT.

The chain links TRBV5-1 to TRBJ2-3, with TRBD2 matching 14 bases. The CDR3 length is 20 residues. After removal of 0 bases from V and 2 bases from J, the junction contained 11 bases not matched to a gene. Germline CDR1 and CDR2: SGHRS and YFSETQ. The CDR3 spells CASSLASRGLAGVNTDTQYF. The DNA for the CDR3 is TGCGCCAGCAGCTTGGCCTCAAGGGGACTAGCGGGAGTAAACACAGATACGCAGTATTTT. Variable domain in full (rest from reference TRBV5-1 and TRBJ2-3): KAGVTQTPRYLIKTRGQQVTLSCSPISGHRSVSWYQQTPGQGLQFLFEYFSETQRNKGNFPGRFSGRQFSNSRSEMNVSTLELGDSALYLCASSLASRGLAGVNTDTQYFGPGTRLTVL.

This clone was observed a few times. The CDR3, as DNA: TGTGCCAGCAGTTTAACGTCTAGCGGGAGCTATGAGCAGTTCTTC. This encodes CASSLTSSGSYEQFF. This sequence joins TRBV28 and TRBJ2-1; TRBD2 aligns across 10 bases. The V gene's germline CDR1 is MDHEN and CDR2 SYDVKM. There are 15 residues in the CDR3. Germline trimming cut 2 bases from V and 8 bases from J; bases unmatched to any gene: 6. Filled out from reference TRBV28 and TRBJ2-1, the complete variable domain reads DVKVTQSSRYLVKRTGEKVFLECVQDMDHENMFWYRQDPGLGLRLIYFSYDVKMKEKGDIPEGYSVSREKKERFSLILESASTNQTSMYLCASSLTSSGSYEQFFGPGTRLTVL.

This clone showed up just a few times. The chain employs TRBV28 and TRBJ2-1; TRBD2 agrees at 11 bases. Germline lookup yields CDR1 MDHEN and CDR2 SYDVKM. Trimming took 6 bases from V and 9 from J; bases not matched to a gene: 10. The CDR3 is made up of 15 amino acids. CDR3 sequence (DNA): TGTGCCAGCAGGACCCTAGCGGGAGGAGGGGGTGAGCAGTTCTTC. Its translation: CASRTLAGGGGEQFF. The variable domain in full, completed from reference TRBV28 and TRBJ2-1, reads DVKVTQSSRYLVKRTGEKVFLECVQDMDHENMFWYRQDPGLGLRLIYFSYDVKMKEKGDIPEGYSVSREKKERFSLILESASTNQTSMYLCASRTLAGGGGEQFFGPGTRLTVL.

The V call is TRBV6-6, the J call TRBJ2-7; D remains unclear. CDR3 length equals 13 residues. Germline assignment: CDR1 MNHNY and CDR2 SVGAGI (reference sequence). Trimming removed 5 bases at V and 6 bases at J, with 14 bases between. The CDR3 spells CASSVGSKGEQYF. The DNA for the CDR3 is TGTGCCAGCAGTGTTGGGTCCAAGGGCGAGCAGTACTTC.

The chain joins TRBV4-1 to TRBJ1-1, with a weak D call TRBD1 (5 bases). The V and J ends lost 4 bases and 4 bases respectively, with 16 bases between them. Germline V lookup: CDR1 MGHRA, CDR2 YSYEKL. The CDR3 spans 15 residues. CDR3 sequence: CASSLPGGTSTEAFF. In nucleotides, the CDR3 is TGCGCCAGCAGCCTCCCCGGGGGGACGAGCACTGAAGCTTTCTTT.

CDR3 amino acids: CASSKTEDGYTF. The CDR3 DNA is TGTGCCAGCAGTAAAACCGAGGATGGCTACACCTTC. The chain uses TRBV28 and TRBJ1-2, with D uncertain. Trimming pared 5 bases from V and 6 bases from J, leaving 10 bases between. Germline V gene lookup returns CDR1 MDHEN and CDR2 SYDVKM. CDR3 length: 12 amino acids.

This clone has more than one count but fewer than ten. The chain joins TRBV5-6 to TRBJ2-7; D unresolved. Germline loops: CDR1 SGHDT, CDR2 YYEEEE. The CDR3 has 12 amino acids. V lost 2 bases to trimming and J lost 6 bases, with 9 bases between them. CDR3 amino acids: CASSLERTEQYF. The CDR3 DNA reads as TGTGCCAGCAGCTTAGAGAGGACCGAGCAGTACTTC. Full variable domain (outside the CDR3, taken from reference TRBV5-6 and TRBJ2-7): DAGVTQSPTHLIKTRGQQVTLRCSPKSGHDTVSWYQQALGQGPQFIFQYYEEEERQRGNFPDRFSGHQFPNYSSELNVNALLLGDSALYLCASSLERTEQYFGPGTRLTVT.

In its sample, this clone was seen a few times. The chain uses TRBV5-4 and TRBJ1-2; D is unclear. This CDR3 comprises 12 residues. In germline, CDR1 is SGHNT, CDR2 YYREEE (reference sequence). V lost 2 bases and J 7 bases, leaving 9 bases between the germline ends. The CDR3 coding sequence is TGTGCCAGCAGCTTAGGTGATTTTGGCTACACCTTC. It encodes CASSLGDFGYTF.

This chain joins TRBV11-2 and TRBJ2-7; 9 bases are shared with TRBD1. Germline assignment: CDR1 SGHAT and CDR2 FQNNGV. V was pared by 11 bases and J by 4 bases, with 6 bases of the junction left unmatched. CDR3 size: 12 residues. CDR3 nucleotides: TGTGCCTCCCAGACAGGGGGGTACGAGCAGTACTTC. This translates into CASQTGGYEQYF.

The chain joins TRBV18 to TRBJ1-2; 9 positions match TRBD1. The CDR3 is made up of 16 amino acids. CDR1 KGHSH and CDR2 LQKENI come from the germline V gene. V lost 3 bases and J lost 7; bases outside the gene matches: 12. The CDR3 DNA reads as TGTGCCAGCTCACCGACCACGCCGGGACAGGGTTTTGGCTACACCTTC. Protein: CASSPTTPGQGFGYTF.

The rearrangement joins TRBV27 to TRBJ1-4, with no clear D. This CDR3 has 14 amino acids. V lost 8 bases and J 1 base, leaving 11 bases between the germline ends. Looked up from germline, CDR1 is MNHEY and CDR2 is SMNVEV (reference sequence). CDR3 amino acids: CASALLGTNEKLFF. The CDR3 DNA is TGTGCCAGCGCCCTTCTTGGAACTAATGAAAAACTGTTTTTT.

The V gene is TRBV6-5, the J gene TRBJ2-7; no clear D gene. Germline loops: CDR1 MNHEY, CDR2 SVGAGI. The germline V and J ends were trimmed by 2 bases and 3 bases, with 14 bases remaining between them. The CDR3 length is 15 residues. The CDR3 sequence is CASSYTPSPGYEQYF. The CDR3 DNA follows: TGTGCCAGCAGTTACACCCCATCCCCGGGCTACGAGCAGTACTTC.

This clone was picked up a small number of times. The CDR3 DNA is TGTGCCAGCAGCGTAACTTATTCTGGGGCCAACGTCCTGACTTTC. The encoded protein is CASSVTYSGANVLTF. This chain joins TRBV9 and TRBJ2-6; unclear D gene. CDR1 and CDR2 from the germline V gene are SGDLS and YYNGEE. The CDR3 is 15 amino acids. Trimming took 1 base from V and 1 from J, leaving 6 bases between them.

This clone turned up a few times. The chain employs TRBV28 and TRBJ2-1; D uncertain. Germline CDR1 reads MDHEN; CDR2 reads SYDVKM. The CDR3 sequence is 13 residues long. V dropped 3 bases and J dropped 3 bases, with 6 bases sitting between them. CDR3 sequence reads: CASSFGVYNEQFF. CDR3 DNA: TGTGCCAGCAGTTTTGGGGTCTACAATGAGCAGTTCTTC.

The V gene is TRBV7-2, the J gene TRBJ2-1; tentatively, D is TRBD2 (5 bases). CDR3 size: 16 residues. Germline CDR1 reads SGHTA; CDR2 reads FQGNSA. V was cut by 5 bases and J by 8 bases, with 22 bases left in between. The CDR3 DNA follows: TGTGCCAGCAGCCACTATCGGAGGACGCGTTTGTATGAGCAGTTCTTC. This gives the protein CASSHYRRTRLYEQFF.

The CDR3 nucleotides read TGTGCCAGTAGTATCCCGGAGCGGGATATGGAGGGGGAGCAGTTCTTC. Residues: CASSIPERDMEGEQFF. The rearrangement links TRBV19 to TRBJ2-1; TRBD2 aligns across 7 bases. V lost 3 bases, J lost 10 bases, and 15 bases stayed unmatched. The germline gives CDR1 LNHDA, CDR2 SQIVND (reference sequence). The CDR3 is made up of 16 amino acids.

In this sample, this clone turned up a few times. This rearrangement joins TRBV7-9 to TRBJ1-4; TRBD1 is a possible D gene (6 bases). Germline V gene sequence: CDR1 SEHNR, CDR2 FQNEAQ (reference sequence). This CDR3 is 16 amino acids long. V was cut by 5 bases and J by 5 bases, with 18 bases left in between. CDR3 DNA: TGTGCCAGCAGCCCATTCGGGGGCGCGGGAAATGAAAAACTGTTTTTT. Its protein product is CASSPFGGAGNEKLFF.

Only a few counts were recorded for this clone. The chain carries TRBV5-1 and TRBJ2-7, with 9 bases identical to TRBD2. The germline gives CDR1 SGHRS, CDR2 YFSETQ. V dropped 5 bases and J dropped 0; count of bases not matched to a gene: 6. The CDR3 is 15 amino acids. CDR3 DNA sequence: TGCGCCAGCAGATTGAGCGGGAGGAGCTCCTACGAGCAGTACTTC. It yields the protein CASRLSGRSSYEQYF.